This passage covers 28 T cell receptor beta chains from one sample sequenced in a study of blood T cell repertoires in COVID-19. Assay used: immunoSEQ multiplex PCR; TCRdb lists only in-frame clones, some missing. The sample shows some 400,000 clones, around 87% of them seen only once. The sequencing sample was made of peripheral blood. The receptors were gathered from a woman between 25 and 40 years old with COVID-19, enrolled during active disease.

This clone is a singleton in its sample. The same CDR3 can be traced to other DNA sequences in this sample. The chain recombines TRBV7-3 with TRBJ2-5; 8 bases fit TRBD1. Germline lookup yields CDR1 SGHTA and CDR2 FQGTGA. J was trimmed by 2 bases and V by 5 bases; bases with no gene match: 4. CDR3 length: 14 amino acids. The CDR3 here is CASSNGQGQETQYF. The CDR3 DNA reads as TGTGCCAGCAGCAACGGACAGGGACAAGAGACCCAGTACTTC.

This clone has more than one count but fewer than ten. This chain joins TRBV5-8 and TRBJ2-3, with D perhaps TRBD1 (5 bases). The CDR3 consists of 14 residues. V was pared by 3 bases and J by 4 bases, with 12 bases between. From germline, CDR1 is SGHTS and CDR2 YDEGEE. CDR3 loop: CASSSRKGPDTQYF. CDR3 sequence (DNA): TGTGCCAGCAGCTCCAGGAAGGGGCCAGATACGCAGTATTTT.

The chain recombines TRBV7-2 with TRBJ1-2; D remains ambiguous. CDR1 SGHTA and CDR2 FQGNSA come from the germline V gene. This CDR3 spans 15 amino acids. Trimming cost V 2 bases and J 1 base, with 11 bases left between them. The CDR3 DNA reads TGTGCCAGCAGCTTACCCACAGAGTTTAACTATGGCTACACCTTC. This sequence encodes CASSLPTEFNYGYTF.

DNA for the CDR3: TGTGCCATCAGCGGATTCGAGACAGGGGCGTTAAATGAGCAGTTCTTC. Residues: CAISGFETGALNEQFF. The chain has TRBV10-3 and TRBJ2-1; 8 bases are shared with TRBD1. The CDR3 is 16 residues long. Germline-derived CDR1 and CDR2 are ENHRY and SYGVKD. V dropped 6 bases and J dropped 7; count of bases not matched to a gene: 14.

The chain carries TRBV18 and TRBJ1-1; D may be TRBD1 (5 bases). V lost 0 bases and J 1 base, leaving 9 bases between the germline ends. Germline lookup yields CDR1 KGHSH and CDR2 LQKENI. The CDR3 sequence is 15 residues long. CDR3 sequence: CASSPPKGQNTEAFF. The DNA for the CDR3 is TGTGCCAGCTCACCACCGAAGGGGCAGAACACTGAAGCTTTCTTT.

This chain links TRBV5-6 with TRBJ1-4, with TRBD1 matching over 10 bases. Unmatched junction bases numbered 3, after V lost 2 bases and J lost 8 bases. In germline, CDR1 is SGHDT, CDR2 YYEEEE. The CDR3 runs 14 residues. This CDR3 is CASSLGGQGEKLFF. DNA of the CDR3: TGTGCCAGCAGCTTAGGGGGACAGGGGGAAAAACTGTTTTTT.

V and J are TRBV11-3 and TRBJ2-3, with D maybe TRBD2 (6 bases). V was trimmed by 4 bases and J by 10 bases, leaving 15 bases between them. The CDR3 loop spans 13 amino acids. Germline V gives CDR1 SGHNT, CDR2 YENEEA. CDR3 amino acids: CASSSGTFGSQYF. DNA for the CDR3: TGTGCCAGCAGCTCAGGGACTTTCGGATCGCAGTATTTT.

Written as DNA, the CDR3 is TGTGCCAGCAGCGCCACATGGTCGAACACTGAAGCTTTCTTT. Protein product: CASSATWSNTEAFF. This chain joins TRBV9 and TRBJ1-1; no clear D gene. This CDR3 has 14 residues. The V end lost 3 bases, the J end lost 1 base, and 10 bases lay between the germline ends. CDR1 and CDR2 (germline): SGDLS, YYNGEE.

CDR3: CASSDLLTGAGQPQHF. In DNA, the CDR3 is TGTGCCAGCAGTGACCTCCTGACAGGGGCCGGCCAGCCCCAGCATTTT. The rearrangement links TRBV2 to TRBJ1-5, with 8 bases matching TRBD1. The ends lost 3 bases at V and 7 bases at J; junction bases unmatched: 11. The CDR3 extends over 16 amino acids. Germline CDR1 is SNHLY and CDR2 is FYNNEI.

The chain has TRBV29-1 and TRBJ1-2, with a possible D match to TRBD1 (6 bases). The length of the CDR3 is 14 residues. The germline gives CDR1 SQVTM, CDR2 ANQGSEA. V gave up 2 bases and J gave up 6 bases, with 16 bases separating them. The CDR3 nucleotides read TGCAGCGTTGAAAGTAGGGGGATAGGGGATGGCTACACCTTC. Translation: CSVESRGIGDGYTF.

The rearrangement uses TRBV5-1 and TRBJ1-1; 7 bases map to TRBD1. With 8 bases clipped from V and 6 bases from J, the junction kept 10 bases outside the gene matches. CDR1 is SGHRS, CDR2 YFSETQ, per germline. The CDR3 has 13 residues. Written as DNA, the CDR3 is TGCGCCAGTCGACAGGGTTGGGCCGCTGAAGCTTTCTTT. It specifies CASRQGWAAEAFF.

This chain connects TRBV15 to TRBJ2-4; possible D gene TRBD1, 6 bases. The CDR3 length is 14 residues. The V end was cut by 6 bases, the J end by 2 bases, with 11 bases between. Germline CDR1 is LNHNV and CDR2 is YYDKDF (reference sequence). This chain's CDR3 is CATSVRGSKNIQYF. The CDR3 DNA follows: TGTGCCACCAGTGTAAGGGGGTCCAAAAACATTCAGTACTTC.

The CDR3 coding sequence is TGCGCCAGCAGTCCTAGCGGAGTATGGGATACGCAGTATTTT. Amino acid sequence: CASSPSGVWDTQYF. This chain connects TRBV4-1 to TRBJ2-3, with TRBD2 matching 7 bases. Germline assignment: CDR1 MGHRA and CDR2 YSYEKL. The V and J ends lost 6 bases and 6 bases, in that order; junction bases with no gene match: 9. The CDR3 loop spans 14 amino acids.

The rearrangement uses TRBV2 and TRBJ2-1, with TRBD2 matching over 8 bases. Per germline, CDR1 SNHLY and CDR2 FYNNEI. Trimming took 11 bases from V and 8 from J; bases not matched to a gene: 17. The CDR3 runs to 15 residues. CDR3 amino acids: CAGSSEREGRHEQFF. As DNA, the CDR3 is TGTGCCGGCTCGTCCGAACGGGAGGGCCGCCATGAGCAGTTCTTC. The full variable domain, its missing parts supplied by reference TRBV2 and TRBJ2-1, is EPEVTQTPSHQVTQMGQEVILRCVPISNHLYFYWYRQILGQKVEFLVSFYNNEISEKSEIFDDQFSVERPDGSNFTLKIRSTKLEDSAMYFCAGSSEREGRHEQFFGPGTRLTVL.

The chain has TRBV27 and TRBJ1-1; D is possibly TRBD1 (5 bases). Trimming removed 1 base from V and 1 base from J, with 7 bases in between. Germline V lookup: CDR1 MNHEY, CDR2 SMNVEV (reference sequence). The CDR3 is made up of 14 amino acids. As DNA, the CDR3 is TGTGCCAGCAGTTTATTAACAGGGAACACTGAAGCTTTCTTT. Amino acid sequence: CASSLLTGNTEAFF.

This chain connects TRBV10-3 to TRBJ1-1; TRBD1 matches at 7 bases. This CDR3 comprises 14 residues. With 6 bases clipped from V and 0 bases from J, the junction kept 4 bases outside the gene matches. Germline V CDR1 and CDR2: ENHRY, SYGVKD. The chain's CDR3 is CAISEGQLNTEAFF. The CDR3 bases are TGTGCCATCAGCGAGGGACAGTTGAACACTGAAGCTTTCTTT.

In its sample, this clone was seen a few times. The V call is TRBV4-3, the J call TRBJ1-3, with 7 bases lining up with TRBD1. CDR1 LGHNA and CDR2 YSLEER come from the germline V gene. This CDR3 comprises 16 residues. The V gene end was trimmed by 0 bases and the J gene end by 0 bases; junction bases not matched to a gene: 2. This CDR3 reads CASSQDRDSSGNTIYF. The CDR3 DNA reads TGCGCCAGCAGCCAAGATCGGGACAGCTCTGGAAACACCATATATTTT.

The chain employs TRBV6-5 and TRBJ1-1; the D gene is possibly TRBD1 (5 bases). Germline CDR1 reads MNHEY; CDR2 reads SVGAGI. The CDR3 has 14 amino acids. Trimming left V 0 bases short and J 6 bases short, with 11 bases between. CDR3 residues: CASSYSGGLAEAFF. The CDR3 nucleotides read TGTGCCAGCAGTTACTCGGGGGGATTGGCTGAAGCTTTCTTT.

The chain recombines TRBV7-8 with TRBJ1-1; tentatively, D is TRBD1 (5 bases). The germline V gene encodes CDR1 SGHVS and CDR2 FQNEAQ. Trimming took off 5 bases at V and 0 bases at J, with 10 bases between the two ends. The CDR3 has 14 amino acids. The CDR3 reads CASSRTRVNTEAFF. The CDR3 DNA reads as TGTGCCAGCAGCCGCACCAGGGTGAACACTGAAGCTTTCTTT.

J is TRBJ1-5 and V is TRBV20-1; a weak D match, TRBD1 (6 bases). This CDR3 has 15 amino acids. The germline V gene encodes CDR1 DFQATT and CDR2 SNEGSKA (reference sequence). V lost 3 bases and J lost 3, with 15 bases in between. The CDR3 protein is CSASPLQGDNQPQHF. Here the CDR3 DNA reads TGCAGTGCTAGTCCCTTACAGGGAGACAATCAGCCCCAGCATTTT.

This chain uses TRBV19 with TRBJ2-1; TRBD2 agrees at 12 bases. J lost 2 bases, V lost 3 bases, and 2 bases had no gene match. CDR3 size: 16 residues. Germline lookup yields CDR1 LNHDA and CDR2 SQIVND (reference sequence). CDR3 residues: CASSILAGGPYNEQFF. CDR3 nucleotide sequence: TGTGCCAGTAGTATCCTAGCGGGAGGGCCCTACAATGAGCAGTTCTTC.

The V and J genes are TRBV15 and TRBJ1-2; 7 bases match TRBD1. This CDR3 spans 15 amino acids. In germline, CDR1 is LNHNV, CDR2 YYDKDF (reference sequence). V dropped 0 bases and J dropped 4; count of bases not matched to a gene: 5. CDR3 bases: TGTGCCACCAGCAGAGAAGCGGCAGGGGGCTATGGCTACACCTTC. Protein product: CATSREAAGGYGYTF.

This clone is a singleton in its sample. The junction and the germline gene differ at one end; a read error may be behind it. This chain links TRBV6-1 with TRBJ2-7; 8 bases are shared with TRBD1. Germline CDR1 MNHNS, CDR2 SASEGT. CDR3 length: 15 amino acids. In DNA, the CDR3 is TGTGCCAGCAGGGAAGACAGGGGACTTTTCTACGAGCAGTACTTC. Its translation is CASREDRGLFYEQYF.

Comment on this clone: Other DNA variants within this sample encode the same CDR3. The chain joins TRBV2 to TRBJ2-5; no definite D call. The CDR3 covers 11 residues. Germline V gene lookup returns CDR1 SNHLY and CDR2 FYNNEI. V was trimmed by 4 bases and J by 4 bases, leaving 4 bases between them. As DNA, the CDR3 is TGTGCCAGCAGTGGAGGAGAGACCCAGTACTTC. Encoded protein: CASSGGETQYF.

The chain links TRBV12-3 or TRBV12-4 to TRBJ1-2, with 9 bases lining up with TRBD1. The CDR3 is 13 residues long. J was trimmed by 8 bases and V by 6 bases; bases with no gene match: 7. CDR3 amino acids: CASRAGTGRGYTF. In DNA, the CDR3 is TGTGCCAGCAGGGCTGGGACAGGGCGAGGCTACACCTTC.

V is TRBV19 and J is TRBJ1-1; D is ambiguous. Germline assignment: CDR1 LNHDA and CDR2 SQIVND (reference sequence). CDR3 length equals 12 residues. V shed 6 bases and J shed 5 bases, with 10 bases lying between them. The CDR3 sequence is CASSRTRTEAFF. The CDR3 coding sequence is TGTGCCAGTAGCCGCACCAGGACTGAAGCTTTCTTT. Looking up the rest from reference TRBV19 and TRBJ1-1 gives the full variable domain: DGGITQSPKYLFRKEGQNVTLSCEQNLNHDAMYWYRQDPGQGLRLIYYSQIVNDFQKGDIAEGYSVSREKKESFPLTVTSAQKNPTAFYLCASSRTRTEAFFGQGTRLTVV.

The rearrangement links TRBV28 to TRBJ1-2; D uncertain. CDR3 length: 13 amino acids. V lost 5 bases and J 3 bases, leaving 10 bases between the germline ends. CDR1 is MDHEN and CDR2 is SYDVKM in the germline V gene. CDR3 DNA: TGTGCCAGCAGTCCTATCTGGTACTATGGCTACACCTTC. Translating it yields CASSPIWYYGYTF.

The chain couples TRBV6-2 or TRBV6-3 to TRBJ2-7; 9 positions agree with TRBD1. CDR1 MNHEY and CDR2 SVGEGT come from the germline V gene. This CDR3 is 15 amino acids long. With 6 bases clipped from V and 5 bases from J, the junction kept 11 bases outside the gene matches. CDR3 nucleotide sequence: TGTGCCAGCAGCACCCCCGGGACAGGGAGGCACGAGCAGTACTTC. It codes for CASSTPGTGRHEQYF.